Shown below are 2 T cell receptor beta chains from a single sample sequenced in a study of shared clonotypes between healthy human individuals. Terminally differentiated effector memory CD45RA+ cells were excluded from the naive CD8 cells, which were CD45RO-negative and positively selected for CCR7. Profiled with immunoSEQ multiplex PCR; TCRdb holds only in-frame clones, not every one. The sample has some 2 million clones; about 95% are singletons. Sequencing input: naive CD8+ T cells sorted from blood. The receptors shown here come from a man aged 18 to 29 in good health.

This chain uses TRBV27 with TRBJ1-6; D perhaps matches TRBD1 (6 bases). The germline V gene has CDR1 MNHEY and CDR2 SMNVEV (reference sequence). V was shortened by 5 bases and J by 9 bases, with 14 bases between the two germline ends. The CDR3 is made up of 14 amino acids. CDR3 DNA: TGTGCCAGCAGTGTTACAGGGTCAGGTTCACCCCTCCACTTT. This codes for CASSVTGSGSPLHF.

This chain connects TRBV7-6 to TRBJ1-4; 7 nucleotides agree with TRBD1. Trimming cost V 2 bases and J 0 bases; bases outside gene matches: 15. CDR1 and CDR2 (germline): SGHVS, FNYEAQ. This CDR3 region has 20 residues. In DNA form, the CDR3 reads TGTGCCAGCAGCTTATCAACTACCGGGACAGAGGCAGCAACTAATGAAAAACTGTTTTTT. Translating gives CASSLSTTGTEAATNEKLFF.